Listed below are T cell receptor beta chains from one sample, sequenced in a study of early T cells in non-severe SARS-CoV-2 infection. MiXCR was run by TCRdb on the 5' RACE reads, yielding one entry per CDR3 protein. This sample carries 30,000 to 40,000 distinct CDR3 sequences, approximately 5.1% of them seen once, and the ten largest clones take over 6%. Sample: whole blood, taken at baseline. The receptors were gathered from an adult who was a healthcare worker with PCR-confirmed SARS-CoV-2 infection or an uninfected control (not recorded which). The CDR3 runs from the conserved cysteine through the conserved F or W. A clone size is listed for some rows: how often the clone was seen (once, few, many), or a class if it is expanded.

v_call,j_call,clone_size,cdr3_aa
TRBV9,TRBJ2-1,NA,CASSVGSLLGRAYNEQFF
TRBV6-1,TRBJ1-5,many,CASSETLIEGRSNQPQHF
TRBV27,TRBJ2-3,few,CASSILGLAGADTQYF
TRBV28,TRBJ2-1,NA,CASSLVAGDLFTYNEQFF
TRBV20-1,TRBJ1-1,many,CSAVRGTEAFF
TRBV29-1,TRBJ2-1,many,CSVSGRMNEQFF
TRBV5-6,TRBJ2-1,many,CASSHGLAGAYSYNEQFF
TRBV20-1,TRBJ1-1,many,CSDLGRAGHRGALGTEAFF
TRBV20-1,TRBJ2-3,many,CSARDQGPQGTQYF
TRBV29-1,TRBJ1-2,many,CSVAYRERNYGYTF
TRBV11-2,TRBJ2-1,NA,CATTTGGTTISYNEQFF
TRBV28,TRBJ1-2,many,CASSTGVRGYTF
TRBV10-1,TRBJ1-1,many,CASRQGVDTEAFF
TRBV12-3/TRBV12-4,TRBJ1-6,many,CASSFGGTQGSPLHF
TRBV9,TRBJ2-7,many,CASSVGPEAYEQYF
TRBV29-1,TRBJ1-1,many,CSVETPHGSGNTEAFF
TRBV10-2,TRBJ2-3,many,CASSLIWTDTQYF
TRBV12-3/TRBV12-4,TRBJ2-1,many,CASSLKAGINEQFF
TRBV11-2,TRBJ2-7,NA,CASSLVRHYEQYF
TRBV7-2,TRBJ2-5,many,CASSFRGLADQETQYF
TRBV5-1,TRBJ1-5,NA,CASSPGQSYQPQHF
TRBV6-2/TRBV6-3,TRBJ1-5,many,CASSYSAGNQPQHF
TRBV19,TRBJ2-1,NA,CASSISWLAGNNEQFF
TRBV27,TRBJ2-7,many,CASREDNSYEQYF
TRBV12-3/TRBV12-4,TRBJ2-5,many,CASSLGTAKTQYF
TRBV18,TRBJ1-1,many,CASSALGQGTEAFF
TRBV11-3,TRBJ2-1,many,CASSRRDGAYNEQFF
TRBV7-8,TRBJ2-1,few,CASSYPVPGVDEQFF
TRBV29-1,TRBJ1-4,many,CSVVGGAEGEKLFF
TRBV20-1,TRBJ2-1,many,CSARGPAETNEQFF
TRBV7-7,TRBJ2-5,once,CASSPKGGEETQYF
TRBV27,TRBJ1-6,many,CASSLSGLAHSPLHF
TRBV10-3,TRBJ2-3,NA,CAISEYVGGSSGTQYF
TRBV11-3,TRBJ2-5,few,CASSFSQGAETQYF
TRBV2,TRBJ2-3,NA,CASTGARDTQYF
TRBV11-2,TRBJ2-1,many,CASSSPGQYNEQFF
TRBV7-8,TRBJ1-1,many,CASSLYPELGAFF
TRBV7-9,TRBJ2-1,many,CASSSLGGSAYNEQFF
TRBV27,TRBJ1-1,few,CASSRQGRNTEAFF
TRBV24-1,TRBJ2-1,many,CATSGTDTSNYNEQFF
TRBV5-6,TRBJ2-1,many,CASSLSGQGVYNEQFF
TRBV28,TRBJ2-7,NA,CASSKGAIYEQYF
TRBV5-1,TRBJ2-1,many,CASSLIGGRAYNEQFF
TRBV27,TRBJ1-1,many,CASSALPTQGGGTEAFF
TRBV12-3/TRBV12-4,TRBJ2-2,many,CASRLAGGPTGELFF
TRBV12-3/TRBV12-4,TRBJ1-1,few,CAGSLRENTEAFF